One and the same sample provided the 17 T cell receptor beta chains below, sequenced in a study of cytomegalovirus exposure and HLA in healthy donors. The PCR had 60 Vbeta and 13 Jbeta primers. Only in-frame clones appear in the TCRdb table, and some are missing; sequencing was by immunoSEQ multiplex PCR. The sample yields about 140,000 clones, roughly 78% seen once. The sample taken for sequencing was PBMCs. The origin of the receptors is a female donor in good health and CMV-seronegative.

The chain carries TRBV18 and TRBJ2-6; 7 bases match TRBD1. The ends lost 6 bases at V and 0 bases at J; junction bases unmatched: 11. Germline loops: CDR1 KGHSH, CDR2 LQKENI. There are 18 residues in the CDR3. CDR3 loop: CASSGNRGVNSGANVLTF. CDR3 nucleotide sequence: TGTGCCAGCTCCGGCAACAGGGGTGTAAACTCTGGGGCCAACGTCCTGACTTTC. Full variable domain (outside the CDR3, taken from reference TRBV18 and TRBJ2-6): NAGVMQNPRHLVRRRGQEARLRCSPMKGHSHVYWYRQLPEEGLKFMVYLQKENIIDESGMPKERFSAEFPKEGPSILRIQQVVRGDSAAYFCASSGNRGVNSGANVLTFGAGSRLTVL.

The J gene is TRBJ1-1, the V gene TRBV30, with D possibly matching TRBD1 (5 bases). This CDR3 spans 14 amino acids. V was pared by 0 bases and J by 0 bases, with 8 bases between. Germline values: CDR1 GTSNPN, CDR2 SVGIG (reference sequence). The CDR3 loop reads CAWSVGLMNTEAFF. CDR3 nucleotide sequence: TGTGCCTGGAGTGTGGGACTCATGAACACTGAAGCTTTCTTT.

V and J are TRBV5-4 and TRBJ2-7; 8 bases match TRBD1. This CDR3 has 13 amino acids. V lost 1 base and J lost 5; bases outside the gene matches: 2. Germline V gives CDR1 SGHNT, CDR2 YYREEE (reference sequence). The CDR3 loop reads CASSLQGADEQYF. Written as DNA, the CDR3 is TGTGCCAGCAGCTTGCAGGGGGCGGACGAGCAGTACTTC.

The chain uses TRBV27 and TRBJ2-1; D might be TRBD1 (6 bases). CDR1 and CDR2 from the germline V gene are MNHEY and SMNVEV (reference sequence). The CDR3 runs to 15 residues. V was clipped by 3 bases and J by 0 bases, with 9 bases between them. In DNA form, the CDR3 reads TGTGCCAGCAGTTTTCTGGGGGCCTCCTACAATGAGCAGTTCTTC. This translates into CASSFLGASYNEQFF.

The CDR3 coding sequence is TGCGCCAGCAGCTTTGGGCTTTCCTACAATGAGCAGTTCTTC. This gives the protein CASSFGLSYNEQFF. This rearrangement joins TRBV5-1 to TRBJ2-1; D is undetermined. Germline V CDR1 and CDR2: SGHRS, YFSETQ. This CDR3 is 14 amino acids long. Trimming shortened V by 2 bases and J by 1 base, and 7 bases separated the two germline ends.

This chain connects TRBV6-5 to TRBJ2-7; maybe TRBD2 (6 bases). The CDR3 contains 15 residues. V shed 6 bases and J shed 0 bases, with 15 bases lying between them. The germline V gene has CDR1 MNHEY and CDR2 SVGAGI. The chain's CDR3 is CASRGRGDGSYEQYF. In nucleotides, the CDR3 is TGTGCCAGCAGAGGCCGCGGGGATGGCTCCTACGAGCAGTACTTC.

The chain employs TRBV29-1 and TRBJ2-1; 7 bases map to TRBD2. CDR1 is SQVTM, CDR2 ANQGSEA, per germline. Unmatched junction bases numbered 8, after V lost 2 bases and J lost 4 bases. This CDR3 region has 15 residues. The CDR3 bases are TGCAGCGTTGAACTATGGGGGACTAAGTACAATGAGCAGTTCTTC. Its protein is CSVELWGTKYNEQFF.

The gene calls are TRBV5-1 and TRBJ1-4, with D tentatively TRBD1 (5 bases). The V gene's germline CDR1 is SGHRS and CDR2 YFSETQ. The CDR3 loop spans 15 amino acids. The V end lost 4 bases, the J end lost 5 bases, and 15 bases lay between the germline ends. The chain's CDR3 is CASSEAGIGNEKLFF. The CDR3 DNA follows: TGCGCCAGCAGCGAAGCAGGGATCGGGAATGAAAAACTGTTTTTT.

The sample holds a few counts of this clone. V is TRBV19 and J is TRBJ2-7, with D possibly TRBD1 on 6 matching bases. V was trimmed by 2 bases and J by 1 base, leaving 15 bases between them. From germline, CDR1 is LNHDA and CDR2 SQIVND (reference sequence). This CDR3 is 16 amino acids long. CDR3 protein: CASSITPGHLSYEQYF. The CDR3, as DNA: TGTGCCAGTAGTATAACCCCGGGACACTTATCCTACGAGCAGTACTTC. The full variable domain, in which reference TRBV19 and TRBJ2-7 provide the parts outside the CDR3, is DGGITQSPKYLFRKEGQNVTLSCEQNLNHDAMYWYRQDPGQGLRLIYYSQIVNDFQKGDIAEGYSVSREKKESFPLTVTSAQKNPTAFYLCASSITPGHLSYEQYFGPGTRLTVT.

This chain joins TRBV5-1 and TRBJ2-3; D is perhaps TRBD2 (6 bases). Per the germline V gene, CDR1 is SGHRS and CDR2 is YFSETQ. V lost 1 base and J lost 0, with 15 bases in between. This CDR3 has 17 amino acids. CDR3 DNA sequence: TGCGCCAGCAGCTTGTACCCGCGGGACCTTAGCACAGATACGCAGTATTTT. It specifies CASSLYPRDLSTDTQYF.

In DNA form, the CDR3 reads TGTGCCAGCAGCCCCCAGGGGTCCAGCTCCTACAATGAGCAGTTCTTC. Protein sequence: CASSPQGSSSYNEQFF. The genes are TRBV7-3 and TRBJ2-1; possibly TRBD1 for D (6 bases). The CDR3 spans 16 residues. The germline CDR1 and CDR2 sequences are SGHTA and FQGTGA. V dropped 5 bases and J dropped 0 bases, with 14 bases sitting between them.

The rearrangement uses TRBV5-4 and TRBJ2-3; TRBD2 might be the D (6 bases). CDR1 SGHNT and CDR2 YYREEE come from the germline V gene (reference sequence). There are 14 residues in the CDR3. Trimming took off 0 bases at V and 2 bases at J, with 7 bases between the two ends. CDR3 region: CASSLERATDTQYF. The CDR3 DNA follows: TGTGCCAGCAGCTTGGAGCGGGCCACAGATACGCAGTATTTT.

This clone was seen once. The chain employs TRBV7-2 and TRBJ1-5, with 7 bases identical to TRBD1. The V gene's germline CDR1 is SGHTA and CDR2 FQGNSA. This CDR3 comprises 15 residues. Unmatched junction bases numbered 11, after V lost 5 bases and J lost 7 bases. Here the CDR3 reads CASSPMDRRDQPQHF. CDR3 bases: TGTGCCAGCAGCCCCATGGACAGGCGGGACCAGCCCCAGCATTTT.

The chain recombines TRBV6-5 with TRBJ2-1; 8 nucleotides match TRBD2. The CDR3 is 12 amino acids. The germline V gene encodes CDR1 MNHEY and CDR2 SVGAGI. V shed 5 bases and J 14 bases; nucleotides not matched to a gene: 8. The CDR3 DNA reads as TGTGCCAGCAGTAGCGGGGGTGGTTCAGAGTTCTTC. This sequence encodes CASSSGGGSEFF.

The V and J genes are TRBV29-1 and TRBJ1-5, with 8 bases that match TRBD1. Germline V lookup: CDR1 SQVTM, CDR2 ANQGSEA. The CDR3 loop spans 13 amino acids. The trim removed 5 bases at V and 6 bases at J, leaving 6 bases unmatched. The CDR3 sequence: CSVQTGGTQPQHF. CDR3 sequence (DNA): TGCAGCGTTCAAACAGGGGGTACTCAGCCCCAGCATTTT.

The rearrangement links TRBV2 to TRBJ1-1; TRBD1 matches at 7 bases. Germline CDR1 reads SNHLY; CDR2 reads FYNNEI. The ends lost 6 bases at V and 1 base at J; junction bases unmatched: 8. The CDR3 runs 15 residues. The CDR3 region has the DNA TGTGCCAGCAGAATCACGGACAGGTCGAACACTGAAGCTTTCTTT. Amino acids: CASRITDRSNTEAFF. Full variable domain (outside the CDR3, taken from reference TRBV2 and TRBJ1-1): EPEVTQTPSHQVTQMGQEVILRCVPISNHLYFYWYRQILGQKVEFLVSFYNNEISEKSEIFDDQFSVERPDGSNFTLKIRSTKLEDSAMYFCASRITDRSNTEAFFGQGTRLTVV.

The chain is built from TRBV7-8 and TRBJ1-6, with D perhaps matching TRBD1 (6 bases). Germline V gene sequence: CDR1 SGHVS, CDR2 FQNEAQ. The CDR3 length is 17 residues. V shed 2 bases and J shed 10 bases, with 21 bases lying between them. The CDR3 protein is CASSLSPRRGQTSPLHF. CDR3 nucleotides: TGTGCCAGCAGCTTATCCCCTCGCAGGGGCCAGACGTCACCCCTCCACTTT. Full variable domain (rest looked up from reference TRBV7-8 and TRBJ1-6): GAGVSQSPRYKVAKRGQDVALRCDPISGHVSLFWYQQALGQGPEFLTYFQNEAQLDKSGLPSDRFFAERPEGSVSTLKIQRTQQEDSAVYLCASSLSPRRGQTSPLHFGNGTRLTVT.